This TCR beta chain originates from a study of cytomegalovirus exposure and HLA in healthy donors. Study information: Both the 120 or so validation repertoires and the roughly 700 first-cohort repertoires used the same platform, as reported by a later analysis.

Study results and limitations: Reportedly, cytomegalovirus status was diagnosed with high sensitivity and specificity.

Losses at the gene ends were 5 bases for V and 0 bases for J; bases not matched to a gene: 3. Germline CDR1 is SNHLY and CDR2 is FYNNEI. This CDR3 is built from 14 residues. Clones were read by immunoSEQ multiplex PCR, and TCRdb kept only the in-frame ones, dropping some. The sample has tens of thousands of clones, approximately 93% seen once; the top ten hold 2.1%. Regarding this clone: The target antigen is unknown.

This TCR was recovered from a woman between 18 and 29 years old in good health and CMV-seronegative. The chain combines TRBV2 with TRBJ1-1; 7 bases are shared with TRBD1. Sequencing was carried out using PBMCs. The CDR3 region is CASSRQGMNTEAFF. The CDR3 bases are TGTGCCAGCAGTCGACAGGGAATGAACACTGAAGCTTTCTTT.